A single sample gave rise to the 9 T cell receptor beta chains below, sequenced in a study of blood T cell repertoires in COVID-19. Method: immunoSEQ multiplex PCR; TCRdb's copy keeps in-frame clones and lacks some. The table has approximately 150,000 clones, roughly four fifths seen once. The specimen sequenced was peripheral blood. Receptors were obtained from a man aged 60 to 75 with active or convalescent COVID-19.

The chain uses TRBV7-2 and TRBJ2-7; no reliable D call. Germline CDR1 SGHTA, CDR2 FQGNSA. There are 15 residues in the CDR3. V was clipped by 1 base and J by 3 bases, with 13 bases between them. CDR3 in amino acids: CASSLEPGRYYEQYF. Here the CDR3 DNA reads TGTGCCAGCAGCTTAGAGCCGGGTCGCTACTACGAGCAGTACTTC.

The chain combines TRBV7-2 with TRBJ1-6; 7 bases line up with TRBD1. Germline CDR1 is SGHTA and CDR2 is FQGNSA. The CDR3 totals 17 residues. The V segment lost 0 bases and the J segment 9 bases; nucleotides outside the gene matches: 11. CDR3 region: CASSLALAGGPGSPLHF. The CDR3 bases are TGTGCCAGCAGCTTAGCGCTCGCAGGGGGGCCAGGTTCACCCCTCCACTTT.

V is TRBV3-1 (or the pseudogene TRBV3-2) and J is TRBJ1-4; D not resolved. V dropped 3 bases and J dropped 8 bases, with 13 bases sitting between them. CDR1 is LGHDT and CDR2 is YNNKEL in the germline V gene (reference sequence). CDR3 length equals 14 residues. CDR3 in DNA: TGTGCCAGCAGCCAGTACACCCGGGAGGAAAAACTGTTTTTT. Translation: CASSQYTREEKLFF.

The rearrangement joins TRBV2 to TRBJ2-3; TRBD2 agrees at 12 bases. CDR3 length equals 17 residues. The V gene end was trimmed by 3 bases and the J gene end by 5 bases; junction bases not matched to a gene: 9. Germline values: CDR1 SNHLY, CDR2 FYNNEI. This CDR3 is CASSESSGGGRGDTQYF. The CDR3 DNA reads as TGTGCCAGCAGTGAGTCTAGCGGGGGGGGCCGGGGAGATACGCAGTATTTT.

This clone appeared a single time. V is TRBV10-3 and J is TRBJ1-1; D is perhaps TRBD1 (5 bases). Germline V gene sequence: CDR1 ENHRY, CDR2 SYGVKD. This CDR3 has 14 amino acids. The V and J ends lost 4 bases and 1 base respectively, with 10 bases between them. The CDR3 DNA is TGTGCCATCAGTGGGGGCGCATGGAACACTGAAGCTTTCTTT. Its translation is CAISGGAWNTEAFF.

The CDR3 DNA is TGTGCCAGCAGCGCGCGGGGGTCGAGAGGCGGCTACACCTTC. Its protein is CASSARGSRGGYTF. The rearrangement joins TRBV9 to TRBJ1-2; D perhaps matches TRBD1 (5 bases). Deletions cut 3 bases from V and 8 bases from J, with 17 bases between. CDR1 and CDR2 (germline): SGDLS, YYNGEE. The CDR3 has 14 amino acids.

A note on this clone: Other DNA sequences in the sample encode the same CDR3. The gene calls are TRBV5-1 and TRBJ2-7; D perhaps matches TRBD1 (6 bases). Germline values: CDR1 SGHRS, CDR2 YFSETQ. CDR3 length equals 14 residues. The V end lost 0 bases, the J end lost 1 base, and 8 bases lay between the germline ends. CDR3 in amino acids: CASSLEQGSYEQYF. The DNA for the CDR3 is TGCGCCAGCAGCTTGGAGCAGGGGTCCTACGAGCAGTACTTC.

V is TRBV11-2 and J is TRBJ1-2; 9 bases fit TRBD1. The V gene end was trimmed by 5 bases and the J gene end by 4 bases; junction bases not matched to a gene: 8. Germline V CDR1 and CDR2: SGHAT, FQNNGV. The length of the CDR3 is 15 residues. CDR3 in DNA: TGTGCCAGCAGCCCAGCATGGACAGGGGCCTATGGCTACACCTTC. It encodes CASSPAWTGAYGYTF.

The chain joins TRBV5-1 to TRBJ1-1, with 9 bases matching TRBD1. This CDR3 has 15 residues. CDR1 is SGHRS, CDR2 YFSETQ, per germline. J was trimmed by 5 bases and V by 4 bases; bases with no gene match: 9. The CDR3 bases are TGCGCCAGCAGCAGGGACAGGGCGGGTAGTACTGAAGCTTTCTTT. Amino acid sequence: CASSRDRAGSTEAFF.